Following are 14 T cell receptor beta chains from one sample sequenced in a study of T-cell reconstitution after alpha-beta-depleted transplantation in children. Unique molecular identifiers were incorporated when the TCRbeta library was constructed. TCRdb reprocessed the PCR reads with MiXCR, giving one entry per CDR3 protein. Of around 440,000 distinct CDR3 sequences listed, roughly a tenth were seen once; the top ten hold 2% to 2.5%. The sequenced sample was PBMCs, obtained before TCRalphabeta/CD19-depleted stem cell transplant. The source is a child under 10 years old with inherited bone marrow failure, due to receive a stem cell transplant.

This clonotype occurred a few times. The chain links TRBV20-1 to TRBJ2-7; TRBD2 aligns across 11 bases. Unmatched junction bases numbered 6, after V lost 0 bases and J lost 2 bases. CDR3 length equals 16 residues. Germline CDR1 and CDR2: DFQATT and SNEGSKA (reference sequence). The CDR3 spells CSARDLAGGSPYEQYF. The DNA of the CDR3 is TGCAGTGCTAGAGATTTAGCGGGAGGGTCCCCCTACGAGCAGTACTTC.

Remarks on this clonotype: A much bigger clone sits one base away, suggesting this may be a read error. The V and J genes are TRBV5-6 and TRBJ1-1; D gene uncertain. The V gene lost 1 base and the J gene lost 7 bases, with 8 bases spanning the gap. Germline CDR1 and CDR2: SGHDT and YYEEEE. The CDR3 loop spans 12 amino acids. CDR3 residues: CASSLPVREAFF. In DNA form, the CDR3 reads TGTGCCAGCAGCTTGCCGGTGCGTGAAGCTTTCTTT.

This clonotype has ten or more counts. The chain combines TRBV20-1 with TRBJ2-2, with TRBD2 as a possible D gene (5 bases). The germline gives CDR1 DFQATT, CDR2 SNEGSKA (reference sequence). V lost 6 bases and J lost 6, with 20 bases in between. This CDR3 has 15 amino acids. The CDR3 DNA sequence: TGCAGTGCCCACCACCTAGCAAACCCCCCCGGGGAGCTGTTTTTT. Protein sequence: CSAHHLANPPGELFF.

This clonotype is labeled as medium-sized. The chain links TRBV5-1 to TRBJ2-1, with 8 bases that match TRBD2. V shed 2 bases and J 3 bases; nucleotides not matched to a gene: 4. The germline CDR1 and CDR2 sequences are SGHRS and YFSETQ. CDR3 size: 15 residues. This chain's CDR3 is CASSLEGTSYNEQFF. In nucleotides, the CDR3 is TGCGCCAGCAGCTTAGAAGGGACTAGCTACAATGAGCAGTTCTTC. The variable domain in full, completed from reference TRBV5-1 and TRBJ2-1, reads KAGVTQTPRYLIKTRGQQVTLSCSPISGHRSVSWYQQTPGQGLQFLFEYFSETQRNKGNFPGRFSGRQFSNSRSEMNVSTLELGDSALYLCASSLEGTSYNEQFFGPGTRLTVL.

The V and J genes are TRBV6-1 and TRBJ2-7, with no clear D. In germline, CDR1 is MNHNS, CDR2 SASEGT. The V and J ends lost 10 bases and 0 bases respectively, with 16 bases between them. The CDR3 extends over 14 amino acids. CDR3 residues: CATVIRGLSYEQYF. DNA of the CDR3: TGTGCCACCGTGATCAGAGGTCTCTCCTACGAGCAGTACTTC.

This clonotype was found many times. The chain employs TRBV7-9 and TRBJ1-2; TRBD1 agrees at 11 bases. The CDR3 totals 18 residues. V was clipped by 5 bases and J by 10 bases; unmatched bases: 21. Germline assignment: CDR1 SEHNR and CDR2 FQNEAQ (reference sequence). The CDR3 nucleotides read TGTGCCAGCAGCCCCAGGACAGGGGGCCAGGTCTATGGGTGGACCTACACCTTC. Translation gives CASSPRTGGQVYGWTYTF.

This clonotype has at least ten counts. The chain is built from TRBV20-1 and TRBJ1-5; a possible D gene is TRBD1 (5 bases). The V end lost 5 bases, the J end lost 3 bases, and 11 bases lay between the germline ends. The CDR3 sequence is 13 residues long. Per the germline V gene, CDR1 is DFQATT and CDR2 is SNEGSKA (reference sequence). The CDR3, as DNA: TGCAGTGCTCCGGACGGGACCAATCAGCCCCAGCATTTT. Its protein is CSAPDGTNQPQHF.

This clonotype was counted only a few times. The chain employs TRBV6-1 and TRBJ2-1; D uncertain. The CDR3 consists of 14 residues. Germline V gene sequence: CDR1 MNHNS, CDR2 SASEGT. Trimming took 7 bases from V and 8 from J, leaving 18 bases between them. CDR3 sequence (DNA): TGTGCCAGCACCGCCCCGTGGCCTTTCTATGAGCAGTTCTTC. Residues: CASTAPWPFYEQFF.

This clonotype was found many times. In DNA, the CDR3 is TGTGCCAGCAGCTTAGATTGGGCTCATCCCACGGCGGACGAGCAGTACTTC. It encodes CASSLDWAHPTADEQYF. The V gene is TRBV11-2, the J gene TRBJ2-7; D gene ambiguous. The CDR3 is made up of 17 amino acids. The V and J ends lost 0 bases and 5 bases respectively, with 20 bases between them. The germline V gene has CDR1 SGHAT and CDR2 FQNNGV.

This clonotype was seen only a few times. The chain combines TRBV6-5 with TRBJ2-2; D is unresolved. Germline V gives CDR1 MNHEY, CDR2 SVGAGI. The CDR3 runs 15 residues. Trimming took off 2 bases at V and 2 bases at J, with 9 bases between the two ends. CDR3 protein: CASSYAAPNTGELFF. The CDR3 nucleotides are TGTGCCAGCAGTTACGCGGCACCAAACACCGGGGAGCTGTTTTTT.

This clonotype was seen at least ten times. The CDR3 spells CASSYSGQGVTNTEAFF. The CDR3 nucleotides are TGTGCCAGCAGTTACTCTGGACAGGGGGTGACGAACACTGAAGCTTTCTTT. The chain employs TRBV6-5 and TRBJ1-1; 10 bases fit TRBD1. The CDR3 totals 17 residues. J was trimmed by 1 base and V by 0 bases; bases with no gene match: 5. CDR1 is MNHEY, CDR2 SVGAGI, per germline.

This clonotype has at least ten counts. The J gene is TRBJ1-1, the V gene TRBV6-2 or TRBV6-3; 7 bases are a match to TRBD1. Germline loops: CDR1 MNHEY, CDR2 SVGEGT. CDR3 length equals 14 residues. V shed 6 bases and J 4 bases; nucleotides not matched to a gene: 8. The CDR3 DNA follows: TGTGCCAGCAGCCATCGACAGGGAATCACTGAAGCTTTCTTT. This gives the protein CASSHRQGITEAFF.

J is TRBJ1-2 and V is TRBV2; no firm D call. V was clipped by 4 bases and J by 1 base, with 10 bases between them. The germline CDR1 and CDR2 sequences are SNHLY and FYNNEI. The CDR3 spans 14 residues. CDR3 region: CASSARAFNYGYTF. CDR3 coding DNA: TGTGCCAGCAGTGCCCGGGCCTTTAACTATGGCTACACCTTC. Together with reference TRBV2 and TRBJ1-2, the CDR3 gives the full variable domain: EPEVTQTPSHQVTQMGQEVILRCVPISNHLYFYWYRQILGQKVEFLVSFYNNEISEKSEIFDDQFSVERPDGSNFTLKIRSTKLEDSAMYFCASSARAFNYGYTFGSGTRLTVV.

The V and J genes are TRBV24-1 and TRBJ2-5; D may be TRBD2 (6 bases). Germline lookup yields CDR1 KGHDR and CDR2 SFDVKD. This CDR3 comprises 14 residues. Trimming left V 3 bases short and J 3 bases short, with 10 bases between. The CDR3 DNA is TGTGCCACCAGTGATGTCGGAGGGGAAGAGACCCAGTACTTC. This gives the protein CATSDVGGEETQYF.